The next 21 T cell receptor beta chains were all read from a single sample in a study of control samples from healthy donors and cancer patients. Measured with immunoSEQ multiplex PCR; TCRdb has only the in-frame clones, and not every one. The sample has 65,000 to 100,000 clones, about nine tenths seen once; the top ten hold 17%. Sample: blood. Receptor source: a man aged 50-60 years in good health.

This chain connects TRBV24-1 to TRBJ1-6, with D unclear. This CDR3 region has 14 residues. Looked up from germline, CDR1 is KGHDR and CDR2 is SFDVKD. V shed 9 bases and J shed 7 bases, with 15 bases lying between them. The CDR3 protein is CATPRAARNSPLHF. The CDR3 DNA reads TGTGCCACCCCCCGGGCGGCGAGGAATTCACCCCTCCACTTT.

This chain connects TRBV9 to TRBJ2-4; 9 nucleotides align to TRBD1. Germline V gives CDR1 SGDLS, CDR2 YYNGEE. V shed 3 bases, J shed 8 bases, and the junction held 6 bases outside the gene matches. There are 14 residues in the CDR3. CDR3 sequence reads: CASSGTGGGHIQYF. The CDR3 bases are TGTGCCAGCAGCGGAACAGGGGGCGGGCACATTCAGTACTTC.

The gene calls are TRBV12-3 or TRBV12-4 and TRBJ1-2; D ambiguous. The CDR3 covers 13 residues. V dropped 6 bases and J dropped 2 bases, with 10 bases sitting between them. CDR3 amino acids: CASSHDGNYGYTF. The CDR3 DNA follows: TGTGCCAGCAGCCATGACGGGAACTATGGCTACACCTTC.

The rearrangement uses TRBV6-5 and TRBJ2-5, with 8 bases lining up with TRBD2. The CDR3 has 13 residues. CDR1 is MNHEY and CDR2 is SVGAGI in the germline V gene. Trimming at V came to 6 bases and at J to 9 bases, leaving 9 bases not matched to a gene. DNA of the CDR3: TGTGCCAGCAGCACTATAGCGGGGTCGTCCCAGTACTTC. Translating it yields CASSTIAGSSQYF.

This chain links TRBV5-1 with TRBJ2-5, with D tentatively TRBD1 or TRBD2 (5 bases each). From germline, CDR1 is SGHRS and CDR2 YFSETQ. CDR3 length: 15 residues. Trimming shortened V by 7 bases and J by 5 bases, and 21 bases separated the two germline ends. Here the CDR3 reads CASEETGRKGETQYF. CDR3 sequence (DNA): TGCGCCAGCGAAGAAACGGGACGGAAGGGGGAGACCCAGTACTTC.

The chain couples TRBV2 to TRBJ1-4, with D uncertain. The V gene's germline CDR1 is SNHLY and CDR2 FYNNEI. Trimming pared 6 bases from V and 7 bases from J, leaving 6 bases between. The CDR3 covers 11 residues. The CDR3 bases are TGTGCCAGCAGCCCTCGTGAAAAACTGTTTTTT. Protein product: CASSPREKLFF.

This sequence joins TRBV5-6 and TRBJ1-1, with D possibly matching TRBD1 (6 bases). The CDR3 is 15 residues long. Germline V CDR1 and CDR2: SGHDT, YYEEEE. The V gene lost 3 bases and the J gene lost 2 bases, with 14 bases spanning the gap. The CDR3 bases are TGTGCCAGCAGCTGGGGAGCAGGGGCTAACACTGAAGCTTTCTTT. As protein: CASSWGAGANTEAFF.

The chain combines TRBV3-1 (or the pseudogene TRBV3-2) with TRBJ1-5, with D perhaps TRBD1 (5 bases). Per germline, CDR1 LGHDT and CDR2 YNNKEL (reference sequence). The V gene lost 6 bases and the J gene lost 6 bases, with 18 bases spanning the gap. This CDR3 has 15 amino acids. The CDR3: CASSLAPGSSQPQHF. CDR3 bases: TGTGCCAGCAGTTTGGCCCCAGGGAGTAGTCAGCCCCAGCATTTT.

This rearrangement joins TRBV5-1 to TRBJ2-1; D not certain. V lost 5 bases to trimming and J lost 10 bases, with 10 bases between them. The CDR3 has 11 residues. Germline V gene lookup returns CDR1 SGHRS and CDR2 YFSETQ. CDR3: CASRLEMEQFF. In nucleotides, the CDR3 is TGCGCCAGCAGGCTCGAAATGGAGCAGTTCTTC.

The chain links TRBV5-1 to TRBJ2-7; 8 nucleotides match TRBD2. This CDR3 is built from 14 residues. J lost 4 bases, V lost 1 base, and 4 bases had no gene match. Germline V gene data show CDR1 as SGHRS and CDR2 as YFSETQ. The CDR3 loop is CASSLFGGEYEQYF. CDR3 coding DNA: TGCGCCAGCAGCTTGTTCGGGGGGGAGTACGAGCAGTACTTC.

The chain carries TRBV19 and TRBJ2-2; the D is unclear. Germline CDR1 is LNHDA and CDR2 is SQIVND (reference sequence). The CDR3 is 14 residues long. Trimming cost V 3 bases and J 2 bases, with 7 bases left between them. CDR3 amino acids: CASSISGNTGELFF. In DNA form, the CDR3 reads TGTGCCAGTAGTATTAGTGGTAACACCGGGGAGCTGTTTTTT.

This chain uses TRBV4-3 with TRBJ2-3, with 11 positions matching TRBD2. Germline V gene data show CDR1 as LGHNA and CDR2 as YSLEER. CDR3 length: 16 amino acids. V was clipped by 4 bases and J by 6 bases; unmatched bases: 9. The CDR3 spells CASSPTTSGVWDTQYF. As DNA, the CDR3 is TGCGCCAGCAGCCCCACGACTAGCGGGGTATGGGATACGCAGTATTTT.

The chain is built from TRBV4-3 and TRBJ2-4, with TRBD1 matching over 7 bases. The CDR3 covers 13 residues. Germline V gene data show CDR1 as LGHNA and CDR2 as YSLEER. The V gene end was trimmed by 3 bases and the J gene end by 7 bases; junction bases not matched to a gene: 3. CDR3: CASSQGTVNIQYF. Here the CDR3 DNA reads TGCGCCAGCAGCCAGGGGACAGTTAACATTCAGTACTTC.

The J gene is TRBJ1-1, the V gene TRBV27, with 8 positions matching TRBD1. The CDR3 length is 15 residues. The V and J ends lost 5 bases and 4 bases, in that order; junction bases with no gene match: 9. Germline V CDR1 and CDR2: MNHEY, SMNVEV (reference sequence). CDR3: CASSPWTGRGTEAFF. CDR3 nucleotides: TGTGCCAGCAGTCCATGGACAGGGCGCGGCACTGAAGCTTTCTTT.

J is TRBJ1-1 and V is TRBV19; no definite D call. Trimming removed 1 base at V and 3 bases at J, with 12 bases between. Germline CDR1 reads LNHDA; CDR2 reads SQIVND (reference sequence). The CDR3 extends over 15 amino acids. The CDR3 sequence: CASSIVWSGDTEAFF. DNA for the CDR3: TGTGCCAGTAGTATAGTGTGGTCCGGGGACACTGAAGCTTTCTTT.

The J gene is TRBJ1-2, the V gene TRBV27, with D possibly matching TRBD1 (5 bases). CDR1 is MNHEY, CDR2 SMNVEV, per germline (reference sequence). The CDR3 totals 16 residues. The ends were cut back, 1 base at V and 2 bases at J, with 14 bases in the middle. The CDR3 here is CASSLWGGRQNYGYTF. Written as DNA, the CDR3 is TGTGCCAGCAGTTTATGGGGCGGACGTCAAAACTATGGCTACACCTTC.

V is TRBV5-6 and J is TRBJ1-6; 8 nucleotides match TRBD1. This CDR3 region has 18 residues. Germline values: CDR1 SGHDT, CDR2 YYEEEE. Trimming took 2 bases from V and 2 from J; bases not matched to a gene: 9. DNA for the CDR3: TGTGCCAGCAGCTTTAGCAGGACAGGGCGTCCCTATAATTCACCCCTCCACTTT. Translated, it gives CASSFSRTGRPYNSPLHF.

The V call is TRBV11-2, the J call TRBJ1-1; weak D call: TRBD1 (5 bases). Germline V gene data show CDR1 as SGHAT and CDR2 as FQNNGV. The CDR3 contains 13 residues. Between the trimmed V and J ends, which lost 4 bases and 7 bases, there was a span of 13 bases. The CDR3 region has the DNA TGTGCCAGCAGCTCGAATCAGGGAGGTGAAGCTTTCTTT. Protein sequence: CASSSNQGGEAFF. The full variable domain, with the rest looked up from reference TRBV11-2 and TRBJ1-1, is EAGVAQSPRYKIIEKRQSVAFWCNPISGHATLYWYQQILGQGPKLLIQFQNNGVVDDSQLPKDRFSAERLKGVDSTLKIQPAKLEDSAVYLCASSSNQGGEAFFGQGTRLTVV.

The chain carries TRBV6-5 and TRBJ1-5, with no clear D. Germline CDR1 MNHEY, CDR2 SVGAGI. This CDR3 has 14 residues. The V end lost 7 bases, the J end lost 6 bases, and 16 bases lay between the germline ends. CDR3 protein: CASNDPGVGQPQHF. The CDR3 nucleotides read TGTGCCAGCAACGATCCGGGCGTGGGTCAGCCCCAGCATTTT.

This clone has just one count. The chain uses TRBV13 and TRBJ2-3; 12 positions match TRBD1. CDR1 PRHDT and CDR2 FYEKMQ come from the germline V gene (reference sequence). With 5 bases clipped from V and 5 bases from J, the junction kept 5 bases outside the gene matches. The CDR3 loop spans 15 amino acids. The CDR3 DNA is TGTGCCAGCAGCCGGGACAGGGGGCGGGGAGATACGCAGTATTTT. Its translation: CASSRDRGRGDTQYF.

V is TRBV19 and J is TRBJ2-3, with TRBD2 identical over 11 bases. The V and J ends lost 5 bases and 4 bases, in that order; junction bases with no gene match: 8. The CDR3 is 16 residues long. Germline V gene lookup returns CDR1 LNHDA and CDR2 SQIVND (reference sequence). CDR3 coding DNA: TGTGCCAGTAGTTTGCAGACTAGCGGGGTAGCAGATACGCAGTATTTT. Protein: CASSLQTSGVADTQYF.